This TCR beta chain originates from a study of T-cell reconstitution after alpha-beta-depleted transplantation in children. Per germline, CDR1 DFQATT and CDR2 SNEGSKA (reference sequence). V gave up 5 bases and J gave up 5 bases, with 9 bases separating them. The CDR3 consists of 11 residues. Using unique molecular identifiers, the investigators prepared the TCRbeta library. TCRdb re-derived calls from the PCR reads in MiXCR, one entry per CDR3 protein. Counted here are fewer than 120,000 distinct CDR3 sequences, around 10% occurring once; the ten biggest clones make up about 8.8%. This clonotype has ten or more counts.

The sequence came from a human donor who donated a stem cell graft to a child with acute lymphoblastic leukemia. The rearrangement links TRBV20-1 to TRBJ2-5; D unclear. Sequencing used PBMCs from the stem cell graft donor, obtained from the stem cell graft. Here the CDR3 reads CSALVYETQYF. The DNA of the CDR3 is TGCAGTGCTTTAGTCTATGAGACCCAGTACTTC.